Below are 5 T cell receptor beta chains sequenced from a single sample in a study of identical twins. TCRdb analysed the 5' RACE reads with MiXCR anew, one entry per CDR3 protein. The sample lists around 370,000 distinct CDR3 sequences, 7% to 9.5% occurring once. Sequenced: naive T cells sorted from blood. These receptors came from a woman aged 45-65 years in good health.

This clonotype was seen a few times. This chain links TRBV11-2 with TRBJ2-5, with 10 bases fitting TRBD1. This CDR3 is built from 16 residues. From germline, CDR1 is SGHAT and CDR2 FQNNGV. Trimming at V came to 2 bases and at J to 5 bases, leaving 8 bases not matched to a gene. CDR3 residues: CASSLRQGAIRETQYF. The CDR3 nucleotides are TGTGCCAGCAGCTTAAGACAGGGGGCGATTCGGGAGACCCAGTACTTC.

This clonotype was detected only a few times. The chain joins TRBV14 to TRBJ1-2; 8 bases map to TRBD1. CDR3 length: 15 amino acids. The V gene end was trimmed by 1 base and the J gene end by 3 bases; junction bases not matched to a gene: 4. Germline values: CDR1 SGHDN, CDR2 FVKESK. The CDR3 here is CASSQADRGDYGYTF. CDR3 in DNA: TGTGCCAGCAGCCAAGCAGACAGGGGAGACTATGGCTACACCTTC.

This clonotype was seen more than once but under ten times. A junction boundary mismatches the germline segment, possibly from a read error. The V gene is TRBV13, the J gene TRBJ2-1; D call uncertain. In germline, CDR1 is PRHDT, CDR2 FYEKMQ (reference sequence). This CDR3 contains 9 residues. The CDR3 nucleotides are TGTGCCAGCAGCCTTCCCCCGGTCTTC. Translated: CASSLPPVF.

The rearrangement uses TRBV2 and TRBJ2-7; D may be TRBD1 (5 bases). CDR1 and CDR2 (germline): SNHLY, FYNNEI. The length of the CDR3 is 12 residues. V dropped 3 bases and J dropped 2 bases, with 5 bases sitting between them. CDR3: CASSDRAYEQYF. CDR3 DNA sequence: TGTGCCAGCAGTGACAGGGCCTACGAGCAGTACTTC.

CDR3 DNA: TGCGCCAGCAGCGAGACCGGGTCCCCAGGCACCGGGGAGCTGTTTTTT. It yields the protein CASSETGSPGTGELFF. V and J are TRBV5-1 and TRBJ2-2; D gene unclear. The ends were cut back, 4 bases at V and 4 bases at J, with 17 bases in the middle. CDR1 and CDR2 from the germline V gene are SGHRS and YFSETQ. The length of the CDR3 is 16 residues.